The text below deals with one T cell receptor (beta chain). Seattle-derived patients entered the study during active infection and were followed longitudinally. The CDR3 sequence is 13 residues long. Germline V gene data show CDR1 as SGHNT and CDR2 as YYREEE (reference sequence). Trimming stripped 6 bases from V and 2 bases from J, with 11 bases between. This entry belongs to a study of blood T cell repertoires in COVID-19. Turning to the study itself: T cells, B-cell-depleted T cells, or PBMCs provided the cDNA or gDNA that served as material.

In the authors' methods: Amplified reference gene primers provided the basis for estimating nucleated cell counts. Profiled with immunoSEQ multiplex PCR; TCRdb holds only in-frame clones, not every one. V and J calls and clone size are given by that table; D and trimming were obtained from the DNA. The repertoire has 150,000 to 200,000 clones, approximately 87% of them found once; the top ten carry about 20%. Input material: peripheral blood. This clonotype was sampled from a person aged 65 to 79 with COVID-19, enrolled during active disease. The chain carries TRBV5-4 and TRBJ2-5, with D unresolved. For the CDR3, the DNA is TGTGCCAGCATGCCGGGTCCTCAAGAGACCCAGTACTTC. Translated, it gives CASMPGPQETQYF.